This is a list of T cell receptor beta chains from one sample in a study of blood T cell repertoires in COVID-19. Here immunoSEQ multiplex PCR was the method, and the copy in TCRdb shows in-frame clones only, minus some. This sample carries about 14,000 clones, roughly nine tenths of them seen once, and the ten largest clones take 15%. Sequenced material: peripheral blood. Receptors were obtained from a man in his fifties with active COVID-19. The CDR3 runs from the conserved cysteine through the conserved F or W. D genes are given only for firm matches. Clone size is shown for a subset of rows, as once, few, many or a class of expanded clone.

NA	TRBV18	NA	TRBJ2-3	TGTGCCAGCTCACCCTCCCGTAGCACAGATACGCAGTATTTT	CASSPSRSTDTQYF
NA	TRBV27	NA	TRBJ1-6	TGTGCCAGCGGCTCGTCCGGGTCCAGCTCCTATAATTCACCCCTCCACTTT	CASGSSGSSSYNSPLHF
TRBD2	TRBV7-2	few	TRBJ2-3	TGTGCCAGCAGCTCCCCGACTAGCGGGAGAGATACGCAGTATTTT	CASSSPTSGRDTQYF
NA	TRBV15	NA	TRBJ2-7	TGTGCCACCAGCAGAGATTTGGAGGTTAACGAGCAGTACTTC	CATSRDLEVNEQYF
NA	TRBV2	NA	TRBJ2-7	TGTGCCAGCAGTCCTCTCTACGAGCAGTACTTC	CASSPLYEQYF
NA	TRBV25-1	NA	TRBJ1-1	TGTGCCAGCACCGACCCGCGGGGGGCCCCCGTAGCTTTCTTT	CASTDPRGAPVAFF
TRBD1	TRBV24-1	NA	TRBJ1-1	TGTGCCACCAGTGACCAAGTCGGGACAGGGGGAACTGAAGCTTTCTTT	CATSDQVGTGGTEAFF
TRBD2	TRBV5-1	once	TRBJ2-5	TGCGCCAGCAGCTTCACTAGCGGGAGGGTTTCAGAGACCCAGTACTTC	CASSFTSGRVSETQYF
TRBD2	TRBV3-1/TRBV3-2	NA	TRBJ2-1	TGTGCCAGCAGCCAGTGGACGACTAGCGCTCAACGGGATGAGCAGTTCTTC	CASSQWTTSAQRDEQFF
NA	TRBV5-1	NA	TRBJ2-5	TGCGCCAGCAGTTCCGGGACTCGGGCATTCCAAGAGACCCAGTACTTC	CASSSGTRAFQETQYF
TRBD2	TRBV2	NA	TRBJ2-7	TGTGCCACCACTGGACTAGCGGGAGGGTACGAGCAGTACTTC	CATTGLAGGYEQYF
TRBD1	TRBV5-1	NA	TRBJ2-2	TGCGCCAGCAGCCCGGGGACAGGGAACACCGGGGAGCTGTTTTTT	CASSPGTGNTGELFF
NA	TRBV7-9	NA	TRBJ1-1	TGTGCCAGCAGCCAGCGGACGGAGAACACTGAAGCTTTCTTT	CASSQRTENTEAFF
TRBD2	TRBV11-1	NA	TRBJ2-1	TGTGCCAGCAGCTTAATAGCGGGAGATCAAGAGCAGTTCTTC	CASSLIAGDQEQFF
TRBD1	TRBV30	NA	TRBJ1-3	TGTGCCTGGAGCCCTGACAGGGTTCCTGGAAACACCATATATTTT	CAWSPDRVPGNTIYF
TRBD1	TRBV28	once	TRBJ2-3	TGTGCCACGCGCCGGGGACAGGGAACCGATACGCAGTATTTT	CATRRGQGTDTQYF
TRBD1	TRBV11-3	once	TRBJ2-7	TGTGCCAGCAGCTCTACCGGGACAGGGCTTGGCGAGCAGTACTTC	CASSSTGTGLGEQYF
NA	TRBV6-2/TRBV6-3	few	TRBJ2-7	TGTGCCAGCAGTTACGAGTCCTACGAGCAGTACTTC	CASSYESYEQYF
TRBD2	TRBV7-2	NA	TRBJ2-7	TGTGCCAGCAGCTTAGCTTTAGTGCGGGAGAGGGCCTACGAGCAGTACTTC	CASSLALVRERAYEQYF
NA	TRBV28	NA	TRBJ2-5	TGTGCCAGCAGTGGACAGTACCAAGAGACCCAGTACTTC	CASSGQYQETQYF
TRBD2	TRBV6-1	NA	TRBJ2-1	TGTGCCAGCAGTGAATTTCCAGCGGGGACGGGGGGTAAGCAGTTCTTC	CASSEFPAGTGGKQFF
TRBD1	TRBV28	once	TRBJ1-3	TGTGCCAGCAGACATCAGGGGGAGAGAACCATATATTTT	CASRHQGERTIYF
NA	TRBV19	once	TRBJ1-1	TGTGCCACGAAGCCTCCGAACACTGAAGCTTTCTTT	CATKPPNTEAFF
NA	TRBV10-2	NA	TRBJ1-1	TGCGCCAGCATGGGGGGGTATTACACTGAAGCTTTCTTT	CASMGGYYTEAFF
NA	TRBV19	NA	TRBJ1-1	TGTGCCAGTAGTCTCGAAGAGAGCACTGAAGCTTTCTTT	CASSLEESTEAFF
TRBD2	TRBV7-2	once	TRBJ2-2	TGTGCCAGCAGCCAAAGTTGGTGGCGGGAGTTCAGCACCGGGGAGCTGTTTTTT	CASSQSWWREFSTGELFF
TRBD1	TRBV7-6	NA	TRBJ1-6	TGTGCCAGCACCCAGGGGGACAGGGGAAGAAATTCACCCCTCCACTTT	CASTQGDRGRNSPLHF
NA	TRBV28	NA	TRBJ1-2	TGTGCCAGCAAACTACCCCGGACAGTGGGGCATGGCTACACCTTC	CASKLPRTVGHGYTF
TRBD1	TRBV18	NA	TRBJ1-1	TGTGCCAGCTCATTCACAGGGGTGAACACTGAAGCTTTCTTT	CASSFTGVNTEAFF
NA	TRBV11-2	NA	TRBJ1-1	TGTGCCAGCAGCTTAGATCGAACATCTACTGAAGCTTTCTTT	CASSLDRTSTEAFF
NA	TRBV11-2	NA	TRBJ2-3	TGTGCCAGCAGCTTAGTGGGAGTCAGAGATACGCAGTATTTT	CASSLVGVRDTQYF
NA	TRBV11-3	NA	TRBJ1-1	TGTGCCAGCAGCTTAGGAGGGGGGGCGAGCACTGAAGCTTTCTTT	CASSLGGGASTEAFF
NA	TRBV5-1	few	TRBJ2-1	TGCGCCAGCAGCTTCGGAGGTGGCAATGAGCAGTTCTTC	CASSFGGGNEQFF
NA	TRBV9	once	TRBJ1-4	TGTGCCAGCAGCTCCCCCCCGGGGGACTACGGAGAAAAACTGTTTTTT	CASSSPPGDYGEKLFF
NA	TRBV5-1	NA	TRBJ1-4	TGCGCCAGCAGAGTAACCGGGACATGGGGCGAAAAACTGTTTTTT	CASRVTGTWGEKLFF
TRBD1	TRBV7-9	NA	TRBJ1-5	TGTGCCAGCAGCCGCGACAGGGCGGCGCCCCAGCATTTT	CASSRDRAAPQHF
NA	TRBV9	NA	TRBJ2-1	TGTGCCAGCAGCGCGCCGACCCCGCGGGGTGAGCAGTTCTTC	CASSAPTPRGEQFF
NA	TRBV7-2	NA	TRBJ1-5	TGTGCCAGCAGACCGGACAGCTTCATAGCTGGAAATCAGCCCCAGCATTTT	CASRPDSFIAGNQPQHF
NA	TRBV4-1	NA	TRBJ1-3	TGCGCCAGCAGCCAAGTAACTGGGCCTGGAAACACCATATATTTT	CASSQVTGPGNTIYF
TRBD2	TRBV5-5	once	TRBJ2-1	TGTGCCAGCAGGACTCTAGCGGGAGACAATGAGCAGTTCTTC	CASRTLAGDNEQFF
NA	TRBV11-3	NA	TRBJ1-2	TGTGCCAGCAGCTTGGGAGGGAACTATGGCTACACCTTC	CASSLGGNYGYTF
NA	TRBV11-3	NA	TRBJ2-1	TGTGCCAGCAGCTTGCGTGGGAGCTCCTACAATGAGCAGTTCTTC	CASSLRGSSYNEQFF